Detailed here is one T cell receptor (beta chain). Clones were sequenced by immunoSEQ multiplex PCR, and TCRdb holds only the in-frame ones, with some missing. The data hold fewer than 45,000 clones, with roughly 91% observed a single time. The source of the sample is a study of T cell changes during pregnancy in multiple sclerosis. This CDR3 has 16 residues. The germline CDR1 and CDR2 sequences are SEHNR and FQNEAQ (reference sequence). V lost 6 bases to trimming and J lost 2 bases; unmatched junction nucleotides: 8. Sequencing was performed on CD4+ T cells from peripheral blood mononuclear cells, taken in the second trimester of pregnancy. The receptor comes from a female donor in good health, enrolled as a control in a pregnancy study. The V call is TRBV7-9, the J call TRBJ2-2; 8 bases align to TRBD1. DNA of the CDR3: TGTGCCAGCAGATCACAGACAGGGGATAACACCGGGGAGCTGTTTTTT. Translation: CASRSQTGDNTGELFF.